The next 6 T cell receptor beta chains were all read from a single sample in a study of blood T cell repertoires in COVID-19. Sequencing used immunoSEQ multiplex PCR; TCRdb keeps in-frame clones, though not all of them. The table lists some 140,000 clones, approximately 83% of them singletons. The sequenced sample consisted of peripheral blood. The source of these receptors is a woman of 80 years or more with acute or convalescent COVID-19.

The chain has TRBV25-1 and TRBJ1-2; D remains unclear. Germline V lookup: CDR1 MGHDK, CDR2 SYGVNS. CDR3 length equals 15 residues. V lost 0 bases and J 1 base, leaving 9 bases between the germline ends. CDR3 in DNA: TGTGCCAGCAGTGAATATTTTCCGGGTAACTATGGCTACACCTTC. Its protein is CASSEYFPGNYGYTF.

The genes are TRBV5-8 and TRBJ1-4; D gene ambiguous. Germline V gives CDR1 SGHTS, CDR2 YDEGEE. Between the trimmed V and J ends, which lost 0 bases and 7 bases, there was a span of 13 bases. This CDR3 contains 15 residues. CDR3 nucleotide sequence: TGTGCCAGCAGCTTGGGAGGCCGCGACGCTGAAAAACTGTTTTTT. Residues: CASSLGGRDAEKLFF.

The chain is built from TRBV7-6 and TRBJ2-1; 13 bases agree with TRBD2. Losses at the gene ends were 3 bases for V and 4 bases for J; bases not matched to a gene: 3. The CDR3 sequence is 16 residues long. Germline values: CDR1 SGHVS, CDR2 FNYEAQ. The CDR3 is CASSLEGLAGYNEQFF. CDR3 sequence (DNA): TGTGCCAGCAGCTTGGAGGGACTAGCGGGGTACAATGAGCAGTTCTTC.

This clone came up a few times. The V gene is TRBV7-2, the J gene TRBJ1-1, with 8 bases identical to TRBD1. Germline-derived CDR1 and CDR2 are SGHTA and FQGNSA. The ends lost 4 bases at V and 0 bases at J; junction bases unmatched: 13. This CDR3 comprises 18 residues. CDR3 region: CASSWDMDRASMNTEAFF. The CDR3 DNA reads as TGTGCCAGCAGCTGGGATATGGACAGGGCGTCCATGAACACTGAAGCTTTCTTT.

The rearrangement joins TRBV25-1 to TRBJ1-4; D might be TRBD1 (6 bases). V was clipped by 7 bases and J by 5 bases, with 14 bases between them. CDR1 and CDR2 from the germline V gene are MGHDK and SYGVNS. This CDR3 comprises 14 residues. The CDR3 nucleotides read TGTGCCAGCATGGATGACAGGTTCAATGAAAAACTGTTTTTT. Amino acid sequence: CASMDDRFNEKLFF.

The rearrangement joins TRBV28 to TRBJ2-7; perhaps TRBD1 as D (6 bases). The CDR3 sequence is 16 residues long. CDR1 and CDR2 (germline): MDHEN, SYDVKM. The germline V and J ends were trimmed by 5 bases and 2 bases, with 19 bases remaining between them. The CDR3 bases are TGTGCCAGCAGTCCGCGGTCAGGGGTTCTCACCTACGAGCAGTACTTC. Translation: CASSPRSGVLTYEQYF.